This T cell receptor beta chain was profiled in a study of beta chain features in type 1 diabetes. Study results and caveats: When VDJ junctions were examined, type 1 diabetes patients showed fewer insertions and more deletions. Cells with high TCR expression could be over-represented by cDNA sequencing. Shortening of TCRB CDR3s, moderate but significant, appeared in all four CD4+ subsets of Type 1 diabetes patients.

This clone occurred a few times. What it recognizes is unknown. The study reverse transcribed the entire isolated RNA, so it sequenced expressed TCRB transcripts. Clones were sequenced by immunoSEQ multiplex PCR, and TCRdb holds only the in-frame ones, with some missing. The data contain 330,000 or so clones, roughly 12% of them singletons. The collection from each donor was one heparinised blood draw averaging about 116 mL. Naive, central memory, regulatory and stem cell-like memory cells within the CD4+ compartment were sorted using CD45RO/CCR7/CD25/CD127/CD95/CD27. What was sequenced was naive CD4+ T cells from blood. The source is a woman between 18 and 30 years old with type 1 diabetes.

The CDR3 DNA reads TGTGCCAGCAGCAGACAGGGGGACAATCAGCCCCAGCATTTT. This gives the protein CASSRQGDNQPQHF. The genes are TRBV5-4 and TRBJ1-5; 9 bases line up with TRBD1. V trimming: 4 bases; J trimming: 3 bases; junction bases outside the gene matches: 2. The V gene's germline CDR1 is SGHNT and CDR2 YYREEE (reference sequence). The CDR3 has 14 amino acids.